This T cell receptor (beta chain) was identified during a study of blood T cell repertoires in COVID-19. Methods used by the authors: Nucleated cell counts were estimated from reference gene primer amplification. The table came from immunoSEQ multiplex PCR; TCRdb's copy has only in-frame clones and leaves some out. That table gives V, J and clone size, and the DNA gave D and trimming. The sample lists roughly 670,000 clones, 70% to 90% occurring once. This receptor was identified in a woman in her late teens or twenties with acute or convalescent COVID-19. The material sequenced was peripheral blood.

The DNA for the CDR3 is TGCGCCAGCAGTGAGTTTCGACTCCGCAATGAGCAGTTCTTC. Its translation: CASSEFRLRNEQFF. V is TRBV10-1 and J is TRBJ2-1; D remains unclear. Trimming removed 1 base at V and 6 bases at J, with 10 bases between. The germline gives CDR1 WNHNN, CDR2 SYGVQD (reference sequence). The CDR3 totals 14 residues.